What follows is one T cell receptor beta chain and its context. This clone was seen at least ten times. Its antigen is unknown. Within one base of it there is no much larger clone, and no base qualities were kept. This entry comes from a study of blood T cell repertoires in COVID-19 (dated by TCRdb to 2020 to 2022). In terms of the full investigation: Collaborator samples came from the United States, Italy and Spain and covered acute and convalescent phases of COVID-19. The prospective study material was composed of cDNA or gDNA derived from T cells, B-cell-depleted T cells, or PBMCs. The dataset comprised deeply sampled blood TCRbeta repertoires from subjects exposed to, actively infected with, or recovered from COVID-19. The repertoires were made available in a free public database intended to serve as a resource for research on the immune response to SARS-CoV-2. The samples were drawn from two sources: the first 160 participants of the ongoing ImmuneRACE study, and approximately 1,300 subjects contributed by 6 global collaborators. A de-identified subject ID, COVID-19 status, age in years and sex were almost always included in the sample metadata. HLA class I and class II types, where available, came from metadata supplied by the sample provider rather than from assay-based typing. The paper's findings and limits, for the study overall: How much clinical and demographic metadata was included differed by source and by participant, and the metadata was provided uncurated.

TCRbeta CDR3 regions were amplified from genomic DNA using the immunoSEQ Assay, a bias-controlled multiplex PCR. Turning to the authors' computational methods: Within the assay, amplification of reference gene primers was used to estimate how many nucleated cells each sample contained. To quantify the absolute abundance of each unique TCRbeta CDR3 rearrangement, sequence reads were collapsed and filtered. For each sample, productive Simpson clonality was calculated as the square root of Simpson's diversity index across productive rearrangements. Drawn from immuneACCESS, this table holds only the in-frame rearrangements with V and J called that TCRdb kept. Clones are partly lost; checked studies trace under half to an unresolved V gene and leave the rest unexplained. V and J calls and clone size are copied from that table; D and trimming were computed from the DNA. Counted in this sample were about 180,000 clones; about 80% of them appeared once. Of the sample, around 7% is held by the ten largest clones.

Collaborating institutions collected whole blood in K2EDTA tubes following their own protocols. For TCRbeta analysis, collaborators shipped samples in one of three forms: frozen whole blood, isolated PBMCs, or DNA extracted from either of those sample types. This TCR was recovered from a human donor in a cohort sampled during active COVID-19. The specimen was peripheral blood.

Here the CDR3 is given as CASIIGGGGSPLHF. The sequence in DNA is TGTGCCAGCATAATTGGAGGGGGCGGCTCACCCCTCCACTTT. Recombination joined TRBV2 with TRBJ1-6, with TRBD1 matching 7 junction bases. CDR1 SNHLY and CDR2 FYNNEI were looked up in the germline V gene. The CDR3 spans 14 residues, from the cysteine through the phenylalanine. Of all the DNA, just the CDR3 is kept, 42 bases in frame from base 1. V lost 7 bases and J lost 10 bases, and the count of bases not matched to a germline gene is 10.